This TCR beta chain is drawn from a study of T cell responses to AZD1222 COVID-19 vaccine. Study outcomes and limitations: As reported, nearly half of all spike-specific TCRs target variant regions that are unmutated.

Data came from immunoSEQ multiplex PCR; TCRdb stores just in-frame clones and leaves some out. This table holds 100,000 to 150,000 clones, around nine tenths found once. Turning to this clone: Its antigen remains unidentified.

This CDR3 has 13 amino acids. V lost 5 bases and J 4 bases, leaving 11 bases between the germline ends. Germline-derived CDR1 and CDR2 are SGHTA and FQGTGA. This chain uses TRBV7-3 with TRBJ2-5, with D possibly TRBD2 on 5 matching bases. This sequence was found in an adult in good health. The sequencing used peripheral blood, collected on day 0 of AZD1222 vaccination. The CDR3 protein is CASSRAEGETQYF. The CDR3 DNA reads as TGTGCCAGCAGCCGAGCCGAGGGAGAGACCCAGTACTTC.